This T cell receptor beta chain is drawn from a study of T cells after posttransplantation cyclophosphamide. This clone has at least ten counts. Its cognate antigen is unknown. Study outcomes and limitations: Skin or GI-infiltrating T cells shared few TRB sequences with blood. Donor-recipient repertoire similarity was low at 1-2 months, rising over year one. Recipient CMV seropositivity and CMV reactivation strongly tracked TRB clonality.

The data were produced by immunoSEQ multiplex PCR, yet TCRdb's version contains in-frame clones alone and is incomplete. The repertoire consists of about 17,000 clones, none detected only once. Cyclophosphamide on days +3 and +4 followed busulfan-fludarabine conditioning and a marrow graft. V shed 0 bases and J shed 4 bases, with 9 bases lying between them. The length of the CDR3 is 14 residues. Looked up from germline, CDR1 is SGHAT and CDR2 is FQNNGV. The chain has TRBV11-2 and TRBJ1-2; TRBD1 is a possible D gene (6 bases). The receptor's source is a female patient aged 25-39 years who received an allogeneic stem cell transplant from a related donor, was CMV-positive, and had no GVHD. Among the T cells, some may be from the graft donor. Sample: PBMCs, taken after allogeneic stem cell transplant with posttransplant cyclophosphamide. For the CDR3, the DNA is TGTGCCAGCAGCTTAGACGGACAGATCTATGGCTACACCTTC. It is translated as CASSLDGQIYGYTF.